These 2 T cell receptor beta chains came from one sample sequenced in a study of cytomegalovirus exposure and HLA in healthy donors. Amplification used 60 Vbeta primers and 13 Jbeta primers. Libraries were prepared by immunoSEQ multiplex PCR; TCRdb keeps only in-frame clonotypes and omits some of them. This table has about 120,000 clones, roughly 79% appearing once. Input material: PBMCs. Receptors were obtained from a woman aged 18-29 years in good health and CMV-seronegative.

The chain uses TRBV6-1 and TRBJ1-2; the match to TRBD1 covers 8 bases. Germline V gene lookup returns CDR1 MNHNS and CDR2 SASEGT. The CDR3 is made up of 14 amino acids. With V trimmed by 5 bases and J by 2 bases, 4 bases remained unmatched. The CDR3 protein is CASSRTGTNYGYTF. The CDR3 DNA follows: TGTGCCAGCAGTCGGACAGGGACCAACTATGGCTACACCTTC.

The chain links TRBV19 to TRBJ1-5; 9 bases agree with TRBD1. Trimming at V came to 7 bases and at J to 4 bases, leaving 11 bases not matched to a gene. This CDR3 region has 16 residues. Germline-derived CDR1 and CDR2 are LNHDA and SQIVND (reference sequence). The DNA for the CDR3 is TGTGCCAGTAATCAGGGGGTGGACAGGGGTAATCAGCCCCAGCATTTT. Translation gives CASNQGVDRGNQPQHF.